The clone carrying this T cell receptor (beta chain) has more than one count but fewer than ten. Its cognate antigen is unknown. The investigators amplified TCR beta CDR3 regions from RNA transcripts. Using the HTBI primer set, a first-round RT-PCR was run on the TCR CDR3. TCRdb recomputed calls from the multiplex PCR reads with MiXCR, one row per CDR3 protein. The table records around 660,000 distinct CDR3 sequences, less than 45% of them present only once. This specimen comes from a study of T cells in Graves' hyperthyroidism and ophthalmopathy. General study points: Blood also showed most of the thyroid clonotypes that were expanded above 0.001. Model predictions of ophthalmopathy came a median around 7.1 months before onset. Ophthalmopathy cases were set apart from stable hyperthyroidism by a 13 V-J model.

V was pared by 8 bases and J by 2 bases, with 6 bases of the junction left unmatched. CDR3 length equals 12 residues. Germline CDR1 reads DFQATT; CDR2 reads SNEGSKA (reference sequence). This receptor was obtained from an adult man with Graves' disease, either hyperthyroidism or ophthalmopathy (not recorded which). The sample consisted of peripheral blood or thyroid tissue (not recorded which). The V call is TRBV20-1, the J call TRBJ2-7, with 7 bases identical to TRBD1. The CDR3 is CSLRQGAYEQYF. DNA for the CDR3: TGCAGTTTGAGGCAGGGGGCCTACGAGCAGTACTTC.